Shown below are 22 T cell receptor beta chains from a single sample sequenced in a study of T-cell reconstitution after alpha-beta-depleted transplantation in children. For TCRbeta, the library was prepared with unique molecular identifiers. Each CDR3 protein is one row after TCRdb ran MiXCR on the PCR reads. The sample lists approximately 110,000 distinct CDR3 sequences, more than 20% seen once, with about 10% in the top ten. The sample consisted of PBMCs, mostly from graft donor cells, taken 180 days after TCRalphabeta/CD19-depleted stem cell transplant. These receptors all come from a male patient aged 2-9 years who had a stem cell transplant for chronic granulomatous disease, so the T cells may come from the graft donor.

At least ten counts were recorded for this clonotype. The rearrangement uses TRBV6-5 and TRBJ2-2, with unresolved D. Trimming shortened V by 0 bases and J by 1 base, and 12 bases separated the two germline ends. From germline, CDR1 is MNHEY and CDR2 SVGAGI. CDR3 size: 17 residues. This CDR3 reads CASSYSTARLNTGELFF. In DNA form, the CDR3 reads TGTGCCAGCAGTTACTCGACGGCGCGTCTGAACACCGGGGAGCTGTTTTTT.

The V and J genes are TRBV27 and TRBJ2-1; 15 bases line up with TRBD2. The CDR3 runs to 19 residues. J gave up 4 bases and V 5 bases, and 12 bases lay outside the gene matches. Germline V CDR1 and CDR2: MNHEY, SMNVEV (reference sequence). CDR3 sequence (DNA): TGTGCCAGCAGTCGCCCGGGACTAGCGGGAGGTGGGGGTTACAATGAGCAGTTCTTC. Protein sequence: CASSRPGLAGGGGYNEQFF.

This clonotype came up a few times. The chain links TRBV20-1 to TRBJ1-3; no clear D. Germline CDR1 reads DFQATT; CDR2 reads SNEGSKA (reference sequence). The CDR3 extends over 17 amino acids. V was pared by 0 bases and J by 2 bases, with 17 bases between. CDR3 region: CSARDGWKALTGNTIYF. Written as DNA, the CDR3 is TGCAGTGCTAGAGACGGGTGGAAGGCGCTGACTGGAAACACCATATATTTT.

The rearrangement links TRBV20-1 to TRBJ2-7, with TRBD1 matching 8 bases. The CDR3 has 13 amino acids. CDR1 is DFQATT and CDR2 is SNEGSKA in the germline V gene (reference sequence). With 6 bases clipped from V and 2 bases from J, the junction kept 6 bases outside the gene matches. CDR3 sequence: CSAPTGEAYEQYF. Written as DNA, the CDR3 is TGCAGTGCCCCGACAGGGGAGGCCTACGAGCAGTACTTC.

The sample holds many counts of this clonotype. This chain connects TRBV11-2 to TRBJ1-5; D gene uncertain. V dropped 2 bases and J dropped 4 bases, with 12 bases sitting between them. The length of the CDR3 is 15 residues. Per germline, CDR1 SGHAT and CDR2 FQNNGV. The CDR3 nucleotides read TGTGCCAGCAGCTTATTAGGGCAGGTAAATCAGCCCCAGCATTTT. It specifies CASSLLGQVNQPQHF.

In its sample, this clonotype was seen a few times. DNA for the CDR3: TGTGCCACCAGCAGACGACTAGCCGGATCACCCTACGAGCAGTACTTC. Amino acid sequence: CATSRRLAGSPYEQYF. V is TRBV15 and J is TRBJ2-7; 7 nucleotides line up with TRBD2. Trimming removed 2 bases from V and 2 bases from J; junction bases left unmatched: 9. The V gene's germline CDR1 is LNHNV and CDR2 YYDKDF (reference sequence). CDR3 length: 16 amino acids.

J is TRBJ2-7 and V is TRBV4-2, with 8 bases matching TRBD2. Germline V gene lookup returns CDR1 LGHNA and CDR2 YNFKEQ. CDR3 length equals 15 residues. With 4 bases clipped from V and 0 bases from J, the junction kept 5 bases outside the gene matches. The CDR3 protein is CASSPGGVPSYEQYF. The CDR3 nucleotides are TGTGCCAGCAGCCCGGGGGGGGTCCCCTCCTACGAGCAGTACTTC.

This clonotype appeared many times. The rearrangement uses TRBV20-1 and TRBJ1-5; perhaps TRBD1 as D (6 bases). The CDR3 totals 15 residues. Germline CDR1 is DFQATT and CDR2 is SNEGSKA (reference sequence). Trimming shortened V by 2 bases and J by 3 bases, and 14 bases separated the two germline ends. The CDR3 reads CSARRGQGINQPQHF. CDR3 DNA: TGCAGTGCTAGACGGGGGCAGGGGATCAATCAGCCCCAGCATTTT.

V usage is TRBV11-3 and J usage is TRBJ1-1; TRBD1 matches 9 bases. Trimming removed 4 bases from V and 3 bases from J; junction bases left unmatched: 6. CDR3 length: 15 amino acids. Per the germline V gene, CDR1 is SGHNT and CDR2 is YENEEA. The chain's CDR3 is CASSSRTGADTEAFF. CDR3 DNA: TGTGCCAGCAGCTCGCGGACAGGGGCGGACACTGAAGCTTTCTTT.

This clonotype was counted between two and nine times. The chain joins TRBV5-5 to TRBJ1-5, with D unresolved. This CDR3 comprises 12 residues. V was cut by 3 bases and J by 5 bases, with 6 bases left in between. Germline CDR1 SGHKS, CDR2 YYEKEE (reference sequence). The CDR3 reads CASSWGDQPQHF. In DNA, the CDR3 is TGTGCCAGCAGCTGGGGAGATCAGCCCCAGCATTTT.

This sequence joins TRBV4-1 and TRBJ2-1; 8 bases fit TRBD2. Germline CDR1 MGHRA, CDR2 YSYEKL. Losses at the gene ends were 0 bases for V and 4 bases for J; bases not matched to a gene: 5. This CDR3 has 16 amino acids. The CDR3 loop reads CASSQDEAGAYNEQFF. CDR3 DNA sequence: TGCGCCAGCAGCCAAGATGAAGCGGGGGCTTACAATGAGCAGTTCTTC.

This clonotype has ten or more counts. J is TRBJ1-5 and V is TRBV12-3 or TRBV12-4; D call uncertain. The CDR3 spans 14 residues. Trimming removed 3 bases from V and 4 bases from J, with 10 bases in between. CDR3 nucleotides: TGTGCCAGCAGTTTTACGGGTCGGAATCAGCCCCAGCATTTT. It codes for CASSFTGRNQPQHF.

This clonotype was counted a few times. For the CDR3, the DNA is TGCAGCGTTGAAATTCCTACGAACACTGAAGCTTTCTTT. Translating gives CSVEIPTNTEAFF. V and J are TRBV29-1 and TRBJ1-1; D call uncertain. The V end was cut by 2 bases, the J end by 1 base, with 8 bases between. There are 13 residues in the CDR3. Germline values: CDR1 SQVTM, CDR2 ANQGSEA.

The chain recombines TRBV12-3 or TRBV12-4 with TRBJ2-1, with TRBD2 identical over 8 bases. V shed 5 bases, J shed 8 bases, and the junction held 14 bases outside the gene matches. The CDR3 is 16 residues long. The CDR3 DNA follows: TGTGCCAGCAGTCCACCCGGATTAGCGGGACGGGATGAGCAGTTCTTC. Translated, it gives CASSPPGLAGRDEQFF.

V is TRBV7-2 and J is TRBJ2-7; D is undetermined. The CDR3 sequence is 12 residues long. V lost 5 bases, J lost 0 bases, and 5 bases lay in between. Germline V gene data show CDR1 as SGHTA and CDR2 as FQGNSA. CDR3 loop: CASSTHSYEQYF. The CDR3 nucleotides are TGTGCCAGCAGCACCCACTCCTACGAGCAGTACTTC.

This clonotype was seen a handful of times. This CDR3 is CSVEIPTSREQFF. CDR3 nucleotide sequence: TGCAGCGTTGAGATTCCCACAAGCAGGGAGCAGTTCTTC. This chain connects TRBV29-1 to TRBJ2-1; D not certain. The CDR3 sequence is 13 residues long. V lost 3 bases and J lost 10, with 16 bases in between. Germline CDR1 is SQVTM and CDR2 is ANQGSEA.

This sequence joins TRBV4-1 and TRBJ1-5, with 12 bases that match TRBD1. The CDR3 spans 16 residues. V shed 0 bases and J 7 bases; nucleotides not matched to a gene: 4. The germline V gene has CDR1 MGHRA and CDR2 YSYEKL. CDR3 nucleotide sequence: TGCGCCAGCAGCCAAGACCCCGGGACAGGGGGCCAGCCCCAGCATTTT. It specifies CASSQDPGTGGQPQHF.

This clonotype was counted at least ten times. This sequence joins TRBV9 and TRBJ1-6, with a tentative D call TRBD1 (6 bases). V lost 3 bases to trimming and J lost 11 bases, with 12 bases between them. This CDR3 spans 13 amino acids. The V gene's germline CDR1 is SGDLS and CDR2 YYNGEE. CDR3 region: CASSEVGGPPLHF. CDR3 nucleotide sequence: TGTGCCAGCAGCGAAGTAGGGGGGCCACCCCTCCACTTT.

This clonotype was seen only a few times. The chain recombines TRBV12-3 or TRBV12-4 with TRBJ1-1; D not resolved. The CDR3 length is 15 residues. V lost 7 bases and J 5 bases, leaving 20 bases between the germline ends. CDR3 residues: CASTRPSEARTEAFF. The CDR3 DNA is TGTGCCAGCACCCGTCCCTCGGAGGCGCGGACTGAAGCTTTCTTT.

CDR3 amino acids: CASSTATGELFF. CDR3 bases: TGTGCCAGCAGTACAGCCACCGGGGAGCTGTTTTTT. This rearrangement joins TRBV7-9 to TRBJ2-2; no clear D gene. Germline loops: CDR1 SEHNR, CDR2 FQNEAQ (reference sequence). The V end lost 6 bases, the J end lost 4 bases, and 6 bases lay between the germline ends. The CDR3 totals 12 residues. The variable domain in full, with the rest retrieved from reference TRBV7-9 and TRBJ2-2, is DTGVSQNPRHKITKRGQNVTFRCDPISEHNRLYWYRQTLGQGPEFLTYFQNEAQLEKSRLLSDRFSAERPKGSFSTLEIQRTEQGDSAMYLCASSTATGELFFGEGSRLTVL.

The rearrangement joins TRBV15 to TRBJ2-3; D unresolved. Trimming removed 8 bases from V and 5 bases from J, with 14 bases in between. Germline assignment: CDR1 LNHNV and CDR2 YYDKDF (reference sequence). This CDR3 contains 13 residues. CDR3 nucleotides: TGTGCCACCGGACCGATGTCCCGAGATACGCAGTATTTT. This sequence encodes CATGPMSRDTQYF.

This clonotype was seen ten or more times. V is TRBV20-1 and J is TRBJ2-1; D might be TRBD2 (6 bases). This CDR3 contains 15 residues. Germline values: CDR1 DFQATT, CDR2 SNEGSKA (reference sequence). V dropped 1 base and J dropped 0 bases, with 10 bases sitting between them. The CDR3 sequence is CSARGLGHSYNEQFF. In DNA, the CDR3 is TGCAGTGCTAGAGGACTAGGCCACTCCTACAATGAGCAGTTCTTC.